These 10 T cell receptor beta chains were all obtained from the same sample, sequenced in a study of identifying expanded T cells in peripheral blood. The data were produced by immunoSEQ multiplex PCR, yet TCRdb's version contains in-frame clones alone and is incomplete. The sample shows around 85,000 clones, 89% of them seen only once. Sequenced input: blood. These receptor sequences come from a person aged 18 to 75 in good health.

The CDR3 bases are TGCAGCGGAAAAGACAGGGAGTCCTACAATGAGCAGTTCTTC. Translating gives CSGKDRESYNEQFF. The chain couples TRBV29-1 to TRBJ2-1, with 7 bases fitting TRBD1. In germline, CDR1 is SQVTM, CDR2 ANQGSEA. V trimming: 7 bases; J trimming: 1 base; junction bases outside the gene matches: 7. This CDR3 comprises 14 residues.

The V call is TRBV9, the J call TRBJ1-6; D gene unclear. The germline CDR1 and CDR2 sequences are SGDLS and YYNGEE. This CDR3 has 15 residues. V was clipped by 2 bases and J by 6 bases, with 12 bases between them. The CDR3 DNA reads TGTGCCAGCAGCGTCAAGATGGAGGGTAATTCACCCCTCCACTTT. Protein: CASSVKMEGNSPLHF.

This chain joins TRBV6-5 and TRBJ1-2, with 8 positions matching TRBD1. This CDR3 comprises 13 residues. The junction had 3 bases not matched to a gene; V was cut back by 6 bases and J by 3 bases. Per the germline V gene, CDR1 is MNHEY and CDR2 is SVGAGI. The CDR3 sequence: CASSVDRDYGYTF. CDR3 nucleotide sequence: TGTGCCAGCAGCGTGGACAGGGACTATGGCTACACCTTC.

This clone was seen only a few times. This sequence joins TRBV6-1 and TRBJ1-6; TRBD1 matches 7 bases. Germline lookup yields CDR1 MNHNS and CDR2 SASEGT. V lost 1 base, J lost 10 bases, and 4 bases stayed unmatched. This CDR3 spans 14 amino acids. The CDR3 DNA sequence: TGTGCCAGCAGTGAAGAAGGGGGCTGGTCACCCCTCCACTTT. This translates into CASSEEGGWSPLHF.

The gene calls are TRBV6-5 and TRBJ2-1; D is uncertain. The CDR3 is made up of 11 amino acids. Trimming pared 7 bases from V and 4 bases from J, leaving 5 bases between. The germline V gene has CDR1 MNHEY and CDR2 SVGAGI. CDR3 region: CASMTYNEQFF. The CDR3 DNA reads as TGTGCCAGCATGACGTACAATGAGCAGTTCTTC.

V gene TRBV4-2 combines with J gene TRBJ2-5; D uncertain. The germline CDR1 and CDR2 sequences are LGHNA and YNFKEQ. This CDR3 is 18 amino acids long. V was clipped by 0 bases and J by 4 bases, with 21 bases between them. The DNA for the CDR3 is TGTGCCAGCAGCCAAGAATACCCAAGGGCGGACCTGCGAGAGACCCAGTACTTC. Translation: CASSQEYPRADLRETQYF.

The chain has TRBV6-5 and TRBJ1-6; 10 bases map to TRBD1. CDR1 is MNHEY, CDR2 SVGAGI, per germline. CDR3 size: 14 residues. V was clipped by 10 bases and J by 9 bases; unmatched bases: 9. The CDR3 DNA reads TGTGCCACCACCCGACAGGGGGCCGGTTCACCCCTCCACTTT. Its protein is CATTRQGAGSPLHF.

V is TRBV4-2 and J is TRBJ2-1; D gene unclear. This CDR3 is built from 14 residues. Per the germline V gene, CDR1 is LGHNA and CDR2 is YNFKEQ. Trimming took 0 bases from V and 5 from J, leaving 8 bases between them. The CDR3: CASSQEYVNNEQFF. The CDR3 DNA is TGTGCCAGCAGCCAAGAGTACGTAAACAATGAGCAGTTCTTC.

The V gene is TRBV7-2, the J gene TRBJ1-1; 11 nucleotides agree with TRBD1. V was pared by 3 bases and J by 7 bases, with 4 bases of the junction left unmatched. The germline V gene has CDR1 SGHTA and CDR2 FQGNSA. The length of the CDR3 is 14 residues. The CDR3 here is CASSFGTGGHEAFF. The CDR3 region has the DNA TGTGCCAGCAGCTTCGGGACAGGGGGGCATGAAGCTTTCTTT. Full variable domain (outside the CDR3, taken from reference TRBV7-2 and TRBJ1-1): GAGVSQSPSNKVTEKGKDVELRCDPISGHTALYWYRQSLGQGLEFLIYFQGNSAPDKSGLPSDRFSAERTGGSVSTLTIQRTQQEDSAVYLCASSFGTGGHEAFFGQGTRLTVV.

This chain joins TRBV11-2 and TRBJ1-5; D not resolved. Between the trimmed V and J ends, which lost 10 bases and 4 bases, there was a span of 14 bases. Germline V lookup: CDR1 SGHAT, CDR2 FQNNGV. CDR3 length: 13 residues. CDR3 bases: TGTGCCACCTCGCGGGAGCATAATCAGCCCCAGCATTTT. Its translation: CATSREHNQPQHF.